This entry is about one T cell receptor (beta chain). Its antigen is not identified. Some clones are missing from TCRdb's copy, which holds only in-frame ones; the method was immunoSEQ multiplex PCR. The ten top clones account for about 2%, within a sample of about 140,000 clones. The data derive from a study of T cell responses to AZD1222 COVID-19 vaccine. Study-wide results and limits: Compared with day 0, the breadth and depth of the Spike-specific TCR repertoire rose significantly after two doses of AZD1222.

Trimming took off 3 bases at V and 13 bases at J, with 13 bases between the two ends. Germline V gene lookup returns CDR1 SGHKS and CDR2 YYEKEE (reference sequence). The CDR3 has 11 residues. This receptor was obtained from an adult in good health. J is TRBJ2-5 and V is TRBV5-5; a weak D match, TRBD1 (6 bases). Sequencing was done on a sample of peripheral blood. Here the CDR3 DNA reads TGTGCCAGCAGCTATACGGGACAACTGTACTTC. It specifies CASSYTGQLYF.